This record concerns one TCR beta chain sequence. The sample originates from a study of OX40 agonist ivuxolimab in advanced cancers. Study as a whole: Hepatocellular carcinoma, melanoma, renal cell or head and neck cancer was diagnosed in the dose-escalation patients. People who had prior anti-PD-1, anti-PD-L1 or anti-CTLA-4 therapy could take part, and 35% to 50% had some.

TCRdb keeps only in-frame clones here, not all; method: immunoSEQ multiplex PCR. Found here are some 70,000 clones, approximately 83% of them singletons; the top ten hold almost 1.5%. Trimming removed 7 bases from V and 11 bases from J, with 15 bases in between. Germline V CDR1 and CDR2: MDHEN, SYDVKM. The CDR3 extends over 13 amino acids. The V gene is TRBV28, the J gene TRBJ1-6; D uncertain. The sequence was obtained from an adult with an advanced solid tumor such as melanoma, head and neck, liver or kidney cancer. The sample was CD4+ or CD8+ T cells sorted from blood, taken in a trial of the OX40 agonist ivuxolimab. The CDR3 DNA is TGTGCCAGCACCTTTAAGAGGTCTGCACCCCTCCACTTT. It translates to CASTFKRSAPLHF. The full variable domain, with the rest looked up from reference TRBV28 and TRBJ1-6, is DVKVTQSSRYLVKRTGEKVFLECVQDMDHENMFWYRQDPGLGLRLIYFSYDVKMKEKGDIPEGYSVSREKKERFSLILESASTNQTSMYLCASTFKRSAPLHFGNGTRLTVT.